This T cell receptor (beta chain) derives from a study of response to subunit inactivated influenza vaccine. Study-level findings and limits: Researchers suggested that each seasonal influenza vaccination recruits few new T cells.

Looked up from germline, CDR1 is KGHDR and CDR2 is SFDVKD. The CDR3 sequence is 16 residues long. V shed 4 bases and J shed 0 bases, with 12 bases lying between them. TCRdb analysed the RT-PCR reads with MiXCR anew, one entry per CDR3 protein. The table has hundreds of thousands of distinct CDR3 sequences, about 11% seen once. In regard to this clonotype: No antigen is known for it.

These data also formed part of another study, on T cells expressing NK-cell markers. That paper states: With UMIs, 5'RACE template switching was used to make TCR beta cDNA. In several experiments, sorting was confined to alpha-beta TCR T cells through use of an anti-gamma-delta TCR antibody. Dominant NKG2C+ clonotypes made up roughly 1.0-8% of CD8+ T cells in about six donors. Once again these clonotypes came out on top in the CD3+CD56-NKG2C+ fraction of four donors.

The source material was PBMCs from blood, sampled on the day of vaccination. This sequence was found in a man aged 45-65 years who received an inactivated influenza vaccine. The chain employs TRBV24-1 and TRBJ2-1, with D perhaps TRBD1 (6 bases). In nucleotides, the CDR3 is TGTGCCACCAGTGACAATACAGGGAACTCCTACAATGAGCAGTTCTTC. This translates into CATSDNTGNSYNEQFF.